This T cell receptor beta chain is from a study of blood T cell repertoires in COVID-19. Across the study: Whether acute or convalescent, the COVID-19 samples came from the United States, Italy and Spain. PBMCs, B-cell-depleted T cells, or T cells provided the cDNA or gDNA that made up the material.

Germline loops: CDR1 MDHEN, CDR2 SYDVKM. V lost 0 bases and J lost 10, with 8 bases in between. CDR3 length equals 12 residues. The protocol was immunoSEQ multiplex PCR, while the TCRdb copy is restricted to in-frame clones and leaves out a portion. The table includes some 21,000 clones, roughly 89% detected once. The TCR comes from a woman over 75 with active or convalescent COVID-19. The chain joins TRBV28 to TRBJ2-3; D possibly corresponds to TRBD1 (5 bases). Sequenced input: peripheral blood. This chain's CDR3 is CASSLWQGAQYF. CDR3 sequence (DNA): TGTGCCAGCAGTTTATGGCAGGGTGCGCAGTATTTT.